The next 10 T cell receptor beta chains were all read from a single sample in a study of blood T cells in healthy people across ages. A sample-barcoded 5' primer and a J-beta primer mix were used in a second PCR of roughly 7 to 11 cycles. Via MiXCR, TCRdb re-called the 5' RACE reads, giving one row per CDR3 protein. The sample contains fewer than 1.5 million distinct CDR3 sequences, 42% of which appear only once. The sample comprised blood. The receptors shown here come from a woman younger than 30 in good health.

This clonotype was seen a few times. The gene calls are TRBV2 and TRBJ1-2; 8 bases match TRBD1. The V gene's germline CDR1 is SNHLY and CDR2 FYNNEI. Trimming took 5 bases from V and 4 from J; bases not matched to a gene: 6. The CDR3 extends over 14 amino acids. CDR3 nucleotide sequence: TGTGCCAGCAGTATGGACAGGGTTGGCTATGGCTACACCTTC. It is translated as CASSMDRVGYGYTF.

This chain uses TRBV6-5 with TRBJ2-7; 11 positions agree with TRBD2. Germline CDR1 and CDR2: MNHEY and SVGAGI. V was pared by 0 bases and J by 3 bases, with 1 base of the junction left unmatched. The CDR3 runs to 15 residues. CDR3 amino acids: CASSYSLAGGYEQYF. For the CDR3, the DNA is TGTGCCAGCAGTTACTCCCTAGCGGGAGGCTACGAGCAGTACTTC.

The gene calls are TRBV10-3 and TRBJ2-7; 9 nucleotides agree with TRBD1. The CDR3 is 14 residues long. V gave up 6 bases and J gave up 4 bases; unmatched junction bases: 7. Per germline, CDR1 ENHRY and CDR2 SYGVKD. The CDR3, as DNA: TGTGCCATCAGAGAGACAGGGGGAGGGTACGAGCAGTACTTC. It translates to CAIRETGGGYEQYF.

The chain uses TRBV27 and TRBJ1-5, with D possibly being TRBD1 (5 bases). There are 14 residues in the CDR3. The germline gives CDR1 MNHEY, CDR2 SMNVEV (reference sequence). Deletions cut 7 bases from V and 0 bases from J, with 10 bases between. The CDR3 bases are TGTGCCAGCAAGGGGTCTTATAGCAATCAGCCCCAGCATTTT. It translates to CASKGSYSNQPQHF.

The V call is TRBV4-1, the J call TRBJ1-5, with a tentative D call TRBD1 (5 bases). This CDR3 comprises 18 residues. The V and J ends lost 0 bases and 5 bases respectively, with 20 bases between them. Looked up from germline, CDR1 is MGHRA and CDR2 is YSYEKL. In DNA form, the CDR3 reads TGCGCCAGCAGCCAAGAGGGGCCCGTCCTCCGTGGATATCAGCCCCAGCATTTT. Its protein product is CASSQEGPVLRGYQPQHF.

CDR3 nucleotide sequence: TGCAGTGCTCGCCCCACACTAGGTGGTGGTTCCTACAATGAGCAGTTCTTC. It translates to CSARPTLGGGSYNEQFF. The genes are TRBV20-1 and TRBJ2-1; tentatively, D is TRBD2 (5 bases). Germline V lookup: CDR1 DFQATT, CDR2 SNEGSKA (reference sequence). Trimming took off 5 bases at V and 1 base at J, with 21 bases between the two ends. The CDR3 runs 17 residues.

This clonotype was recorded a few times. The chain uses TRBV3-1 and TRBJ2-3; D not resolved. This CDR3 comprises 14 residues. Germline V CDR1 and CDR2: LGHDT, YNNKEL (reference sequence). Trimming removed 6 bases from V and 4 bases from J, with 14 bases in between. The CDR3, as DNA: TGTGCCAGCAGGGACCTTGCTAGGTCAGATACGCAGTATTTT. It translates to CASRDLARSDTQYF.

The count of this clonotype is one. The CDR3: CASSNRVGLFEYGYTF. The CDR3 DNA follows: TGTGCCAGCAGCAACCGGGTGGGGCTCTTTGAGTATGGCTACACCTTC. This sequence joins TRBV6-1 and TRBJ1-2, with D possibly TRBD1 on 5 matching bases. CDR1 and CDR2 from the germline V gene are MNHNS and SASEGT. V was cut by 6 bases and J by 5 bases, with 22 bases left in between. CDR3 size: 16 residues.

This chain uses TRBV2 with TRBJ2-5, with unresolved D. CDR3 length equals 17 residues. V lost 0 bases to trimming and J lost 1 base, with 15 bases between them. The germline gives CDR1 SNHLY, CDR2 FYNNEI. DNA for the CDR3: TGTGCCAGCAGTGAAGCGCTGGGGATCAAGTCCCAAGAGACCCAGTACTTC. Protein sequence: CASSEALGIKSQETQYF.

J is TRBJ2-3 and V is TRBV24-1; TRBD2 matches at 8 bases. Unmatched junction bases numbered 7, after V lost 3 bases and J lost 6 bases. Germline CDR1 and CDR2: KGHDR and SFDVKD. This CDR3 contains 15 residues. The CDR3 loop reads CATSDPAGAGDTQYF. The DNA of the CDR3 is TGTGCCACCAGTGATCCAGCGGGAGCGGGGGATACGCAGTATTTT.